These 5 T cell receptor beta chains share one sample of origin, sequenced in a study of T cell repertoires in cytomegalovirus infection. Each CDR3 protein gets one entry after TCRdb re-called the reads with MiXCR. The sample gives 7,100 or so distinct CDR3 sequences, around 50% of which show up once; 73% is in the top ten. Which antigens these TCRs recognize remains unknown. The sequenced sample consisted of PBMCs, sequenced either directly or after in vitro stimulation (not recorded which). Receptors were obtained from a human donor in good health (CMV status not recorded). Some clones in this sample may be carry-over from other donors' samples.

At least ten counts were recorded for this clonotype. The chain uses TRBV20-1 and TRBJ2-7, with D possibly matching TRBD2 (5 bases). Germline CDR1 is DFQATT and CDR2 is SNEGSKA (reference sequence). This CDR3 has 13 amino acids. V gave up 2 bases and J gave up 3 bases, with 11 bases separating them. In DNA, the CDR3 is TGCAGTGCTAGAAGGCTAGCCTTCTACGAGCAGTACTTC. Its protein product is CSARRLAFYEQYF.

V is TRBV12-3 or TRBV12-4 and J is TRBJ1-1; 7 positions match TRBD1. The CDR3 contains 15 residues. J lost 2 bases, V lost 9 bases, and 12 bases had no gene match. CDR3 DNA sequence: TGTGCCAGAAGCCCCCCGACAGGGTGTAACACTGAAGCTTTCTTT. Translating gives CARSPPTGCNTEAFF.

The V and J genes are TRBV11-3 and TRBJ2-1; 7 positions match TRBD2. Trimming took 5 bases from V and 0 from J; bases not matched to a gene: 13. CDR1 and CDR2 from the germline V gene are SGHNT and YENEEA. The CDR3 has 18 residues. CDR3 nucleotides: TGTGCCAGCAGCCTCGGGAACTCCGGGGAGGGCTCCTACAATGAGCAGTTCTTC. Its protein is CASSLGNSGEGSYNEQFF. The full variable domain, in which reference TRBV11-3 and TRBJ2-1 provide the parts outside the CDR3, is EAGVVQSPRYKIIEKKQPVAFWCNPISGHNTLYWYLQNLGQGPELLIRYENEEAVDDSQLPKDRFSAERLKGVDSTLKIQPAELGDSAVYLCASSLGNSGEGSYNEQFFGPGTRLTVL.

A few counts support this clonotype. This sequence joins TRBV28 and TRBJ2-4; D perhaps matches TRBD2 (6 bases). Trimming shortened V by 3 bases and J by 5 bases, and 20 bases separated the two germline ends. Germline-derived CDR1 and CDR2 are MDHEN and SYDVKM. CDR3 length: 17 residues. Here the CDR3 reads CASSFAVGRRVENIQYF. The CDR3 nucleotides read TGTGCCAGCAGTTTCGCTGTAGGGAGGAGGGTGGAAAACATTCAGTACTTC.

A few counts support this clonotype. The junction departs from the called germline gene at one end, perhaps through a read error. The chain joins TRBV7-2 to TRBJ1-2; 7 nucleotides line up with TRBD1. CDR1 and CDR2 from the germline V gene are SGHTA and FQGNSA. This CDR3 is 19 amino acids long. The CDR3, as DNA: TGTGCCAGCAGCTTAGGGGACGTCACTCCGACAGGGTTGGGGAGGGGCTCCACCTTC. Its translation is CASSLGDVTPTGLGRGSTF.